Below are 8 T cell receptor beta chains sequenced from a single sample in a study of T cells in tuberculosis. The data were produced by immunoSEQ multiplex PCR, yet TCRdb's version contains in-frame clones alone and is incomplete. The repertoire holds about 49,000 clones, with roughly 96% as singletons. Time point defined: new active TB diagnosis, blood taken before or within 7 days of starting treatment. Sample: PBMCs, taken at tuberculosis diagnosis. The receptors stem from an adult with tuberculosis.

The rearrangement uses TRBV28 and TRBJ1-1, with 11 bases matching TRBD1. Trimming removed 6 bases from V and 4 bases from J; junction bases left unmatched: 10. This CDR3 is 16 amino acids long. Germline CDR1 and CDR2: MDHEN and SYDVKM. Here the CDR3 reads CASRSVPGTGGTEAFF. The CDR3 nucleotides read TGTGCCAGCAGATCCGTCCCCGGGACAGGGGGCACTGAAGCTTTCTTT. The variable domain in full, completed from reference TRBV28 and TRBJ1-1, reads DVKVTQSSRYLVKRTGEKVFLECVQDMDHENMFWYRQDPGLGLRLIYFSYDVKMKEKGDIPEGYSVSREKKERFSLILESASTNQTSMYLCASRSVPGTGGTEAFFGQGTRLTVV.

This clone occurred once. V is TRBV28 and J is TRBJ2-5, with a tentative D call TRBD2 (6 bases). This CDR3 is built from 12 residues. Deletions cut 10 bases from V and 3 bases from J, with 12 bases between. Germline loops: CDR1 MDHEN, CDR2 SYDVKM. CDR3: CAIGTSKETQYF. For the CDR3, the DNA is TGTGCCATCGGGACTTCAAAAGAGACCCAGTACTTC.

This sequence joins TRBV27 and TRBJ1-2, with unresolved D. V lost 2 bases and J 8 bases, leaving 18 bases between the germline ends. The CDR3 loop spans 15 amino acids. The germline gives CDR1 MNHEY, CDR2 SMNVEV (reference sequence). The CDR3 bases are TGTGCCAGCAGTTTAGACTTTGGCAGTCGTTTGGGCTACACCTTC. As protein: CASSLDFGSRLGYTF.

This clone was seen only once. The chain joins TRBV6-1 to TRBJ2-7; 7 bases align to TRBD1. The V gene's germline CDR1 is MNHNS and CDR2 SASEGT. With 8 bases clipped from V and 4 bases from J, the junction kept 11 bases outside the gene matches. The CDR3 has 14 residues. The CDR3 DNA reads as TGTGCCAGCCGAACAGGGGCCTCAGTATACGAGCAGTACTTC. Translating it yields CASRTGASVYEQYF.

J is TRBJ1-1 and V is TRBV9; 10 positions agree with TRBD1. This CDR3 contains 16 residues. Germline CDR1 is SGDLS and CDR2 is YYNGEE. V was clipped by 0 bases and J by 3 bases; unmatched bases: 5. The CDR3 nucleotides read TGTGCCAGCAGCGTAGGAATCGGACAGGGGGACACTGAAGCTTTCTTT. Translation gives CASSVGIGQGDTEAFF.

The chain recombines TRBV2 with TRBJ2-1; 8 bases line up with TRBD2. In germline, CDR1 is SNHLY, CDR2 FYNNEI. The CDR3 extends over 14 amino acids. Unmatched junction bases numbered 8, after V lost 4 bases and J lost 9 bases. CDR3 in DNA: TGTGCCAGCAGTGTCCTACGGGAGGGGGTTGAGCAGTTCTTC. This sequence encodes CASSVLREGVEQFF.

This chain connects TRBV2 to TRBJ1-6, with D possibly matching TRBD1 (6 bases). CDR1 SNHLY and CDR2 FYNNEI come from the germline V gene. With 0 bases removed from V and 7 bases from J, the gap between germline ends came to 10 bases. The CDR3 is 15 amino acids. The CDR3 protein is CASSEALQGNSPLHF. DNA for the CDR3: TGTGCCAGCAGTGAAGCGCTTCAGGGGAATTCACCCCTCCACTTT.

This chain's CDR3 is CASSRIGTKSSYEQYF. CDR3 DNA sequence: TGTGCCAGCAGCAGAATCGGGACTAAGAGCTCCTACGAGCAGTACTTC. J is TRBJ2-7 and V is TRBV5-8; 7 bases fit TRBD2. CDR1 SGHTS and CDR2 YDEGEE come from the germline V gene. Losses at the gene ends were 4 bases for V and 0 bases for J; bases not matched to a gene: 10. This CDR3 spans 16 amino acids.